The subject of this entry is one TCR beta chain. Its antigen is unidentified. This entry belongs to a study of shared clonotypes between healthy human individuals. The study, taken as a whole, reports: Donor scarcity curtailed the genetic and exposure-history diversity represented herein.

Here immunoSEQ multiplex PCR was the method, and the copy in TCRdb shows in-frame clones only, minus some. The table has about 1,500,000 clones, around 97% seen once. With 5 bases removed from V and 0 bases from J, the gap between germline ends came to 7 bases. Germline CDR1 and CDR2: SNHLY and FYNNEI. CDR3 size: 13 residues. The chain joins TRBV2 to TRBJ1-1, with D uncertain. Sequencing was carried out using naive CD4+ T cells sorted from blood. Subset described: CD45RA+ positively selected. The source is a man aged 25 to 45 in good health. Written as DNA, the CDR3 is TGTGCCAGCAGTACAGAGCTGAACACTGAAGCTTTCTTT. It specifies CASSTELNTEAFF.